This T cell receptor beta chain is drawn from a study of T cell responses to AZD1222 COVID-19 vaccine. Profiled with immunoSEQ multiplex PCR; TCRdb holds only in-frame clones, not every one. The sample yields approximately 60,000 clones, around three quarters seen once. The CDR3 contains 13 residues. Trimming cost V 8 bases and J 7 bases, with 15 bases left between them. Germline V CDR1 and CDR2: SGHVS, FQNEAQ. This TCR derives from an adult in good health. This specimen consisted of peripheral blood, obtained on day 0 of AZD1222 vaccination. The chain recombines TRBV7-8 with TRBJ2-1; D is tentatively TRBD1 or TRBD2 (6 bases each). CDR3 coding DNA: TGTGCCAGCGGGGGGCGCCAGGTAAATGAGCAGTTCTTC. The encoded protein is CASGGRQVNEQFF.